The rows below give T cell receptor beta chains drawn from one sample of a study of T cell responses to AZD1222 COVID-19 vaccine. The method was immunoSEQ multiplex PCR; TCRdb's version includes in-frame clones alone and lacks a portion of them. Of tens of thousands of clones listed, 90% are singletons. The source material was peripheral blood, sampled on day 0 of AZD1222 vaccination. These TCRs come from an adult in good health. Both conserved end residues are trimmed from each CDR3. A D gene is named only where the DNA matches it firmly.

j_gene	d_gene	v_gene	CDR3aa
TRBJ1-2	NA	TRBV11-2	ASSDPGSPSYT
TRBJ2-5	TRBD1	TRBV19	ASSGQGAKETQY
TRBJ1-5	NA	TRBV5-1	ASSFGPSGDGQPQH
TRBJ1-1	NA	TRBV4-1	ASTPGEGMNTEAF
TRBJ2-7	NA	TRBV13	ASSEAGESSYEQY
TRBJ1-1	NA	TRBV29-1	SVGPGLNTEAF
TRBJ1-1	NA	TRBV5-1	ASSLAGQGGTEAF
TRBJ2-1	TRBD2	TRBV19	ASSPAPLANSYNEQF
TRBJ1-5	TRBD1	TRBV19	ASSQGGNSNQPQH
TRBJ2-2	TRBD1	TRBV18	ASSPVDRGDTGELF
TRBJ1-6	TRBD1	TRBV3-1/TRBV3-2	ASSHPRGLSALH
TRBJ2-1	TRBD2	TRBV5-1	ASSPTGLAGGYNEQF
TRBJ1-4	NA	TRBV4-2	ASSQDLEGMDEKLF
TRBJ1-1	NA	TRBV6-1	ASSEIRTPNTEAF
TRBJ1-1	NA	TRBV2	ASSAFGSTEAF
TRBJ2-3	NA	TRBV7-9	ASSSRQSSTDTQY
TRBJ1-1	NA	TRBV11-1	ASSFHQGDTEAF
TRBJ1-2	NA	TRBV5-6	ASLPLGEADYGYT
TRBJ1-5	TRBD1	TRBV29-1	SVAGQGDQPQH
TRBJ2-5	TRBD1	TRBV5-1	ASSLWQGAGETQY
TRBJ2-1	TRBD2	TRBV6-2/TRBV6-3	ASSYIGAGDLYNEQF
TRBJ2-2	NA	TRBV19	ATPRALRKETGELF
TRBJ2-2	NA	TRBV6-5	ASSYSGTGELF
TRBJ1-2	TRBD1	TRBV2	ANDQGARHYGYT
TRBJ2-7	TRBD1	TRBV5-1	ASSSGTGVYEQY
TRBJ2-2	TRBD2	TRBV19	ASSSAGANGELF
TRBJ2-5	NA	TRBV10-3	AISALNKETQY
TRBJ2-4	TRBD2	TRBV5-1	ASSPGVSGAAKNIQY
TRBJ2-1	NA	TRBV11-2	ASSRGTADNEQF
TRBJ2-7	NA	TRBV2	ASSRVAGGEQY
TRBJ1-5	NA	TRBV5-8	ASSERAPGRNQPQH
TRBJ1-2	NA	TRBV29-1	SVRTDSYGYT
TRBJ1-2	TRBD1	TRBV19	ASSIALTGGGGYT
TRBJ1-2	TRBD1	TRBV12-3/TRBV12-4	ASSTGTGSGYT
TRBJ2-1	NA	TRBV7-2	ASSLGPAQPYNEQF
TRBJ1-1	NA	TRBV30	AWTSRGAMNTEAF
TRBJ1-2	TRBD1	TRBV6-5	ASTQGGANYGYT
TRBJ1-2	NA	TRBV18	ASSRGVQEAYT
TRBJ1-2	TRBD1	TRBV10-2	ASRETGRIYGYT
TRBJ1-1	NA	TRBV29-1	SVRGTEAF
TRBJ2-7	NA	TRBV2	ASSGQEGPGEQY
TRBJ1-2	NA	TRBV27	ASSQKDRLLSYT
TRBJ1-4	NA	TRBV5-1	ASSAGPGVANEKLF
TRBJ1-5	TRBD1	TRBV7-2	ASSLGDRVGQPQH
TRBJ1-6	TRBD1	TRBV5-1	ASSLQPRQGLPVDSPLH
TRBJ2-3	NA	TRBV7-9	ASGPPLATSTDTQY
TRBJ1-5	NA	TRBV28	ASSPPQVSSNQPQH
TRBJ2-1	TRBD2	TRBV27	ASTLTSGRNEQF
TRBJ2-3	TRBD2	TRBV27	ASSTIAGVSTDTQY
TRBJ1-5	NA	TRBV3-1/TRBV3-2	ASSLSRSQPQH
TRBJ1-1	NA	TRBV6-1	ASSEQGLADTEAF
TRBJ1-2	TRBD1	TRBV4-2	ASSPRTGWIYGYT
TRBJ2-3	TRBD2	TRBV7-3	ASSLAGGGDTQY
TRBJ2-7	TRBD2	TRBV19	ASRSPGGNSYEQY
TRBJ2-7	TRBD2	TRBV27	ASRSRGLAGVLEQY
TRBJ2-7	TRBD1	TRBV5-5	ASSGPGTGALEQY
TRBJ1-2	NA	TRBV29-1	SVEEGSGYGYT